The clone carrying this T cell receptor beta chain was counted many times. Germline V CDR1 and CDR2: SGHVS, FNYEAQ. The CDR3 contains 13 residues. Trimming took 5 bases from V and 5 from J, leaving 12 bases between them. Each CDR3 protein gets one entry after TCRdb re-called the RT-PCR reads with MiXCR. Altogether hundreds of thousands of distinct CDR3 sequences are present, 12% to 15% being singletons, with the ten largest covering roughly 3.9%. What was sequenced was memory CD4+ T cells from blood. The source is a female donor in good health, serving as a healthy control. The J gene is TRBJ2-5, the V gene TRBV7-6; D is perhaps TRBD2 (5 bases). CDR3 coding DNA: TGTGCCAGCAGCCCCTTAACGGGGGAGACCCAGTACTTC. It codes for CASSPLTGETQYF.